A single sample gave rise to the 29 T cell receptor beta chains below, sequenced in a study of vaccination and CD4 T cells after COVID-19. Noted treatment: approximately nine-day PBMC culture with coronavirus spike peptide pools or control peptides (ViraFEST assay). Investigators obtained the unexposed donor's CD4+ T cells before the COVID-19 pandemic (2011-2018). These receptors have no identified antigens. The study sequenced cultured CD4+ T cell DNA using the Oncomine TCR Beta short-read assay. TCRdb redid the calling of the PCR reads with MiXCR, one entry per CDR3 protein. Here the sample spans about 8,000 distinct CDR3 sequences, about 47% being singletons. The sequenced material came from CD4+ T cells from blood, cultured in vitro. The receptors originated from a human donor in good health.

This CDR3 reads CASTNVRKGGARSSYNEQFF. The CDR3 DNA sequence: TGTGCCAGCACTAACGTTCGAAAAGGGGGGGCCAGGAGCTCCTACAATGAGCAGTTCTTC. The gene calls are TRBV6-2 or TRBV6-3 and TRBJ2-1; D is perhaps TRBD2 (7 bases). The CDR3 is 20 amino acids. Germline V gene lookup returns CDR1 MNHEY and CDR2 SVGEGT. Trimming took off 7 bases at V and 0 bases at J, with 28 bases between the two ends.

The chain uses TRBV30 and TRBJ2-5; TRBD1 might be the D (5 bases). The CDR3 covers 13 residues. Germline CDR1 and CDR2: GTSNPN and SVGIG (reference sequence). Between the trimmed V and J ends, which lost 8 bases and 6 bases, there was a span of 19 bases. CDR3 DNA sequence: TGTGCCAGTGGGCAGGACACTCACCAGACCCAGTACTTC. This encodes CASGQDTHQTQYF.

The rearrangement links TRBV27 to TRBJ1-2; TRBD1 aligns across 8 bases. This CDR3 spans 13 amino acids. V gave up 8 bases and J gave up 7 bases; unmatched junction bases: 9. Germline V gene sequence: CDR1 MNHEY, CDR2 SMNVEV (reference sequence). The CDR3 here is CASGDRGRLGYTF. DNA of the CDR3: TGTGCCAGCGGAGACAGGGGAAGGCTTGGCTACACCTTC.

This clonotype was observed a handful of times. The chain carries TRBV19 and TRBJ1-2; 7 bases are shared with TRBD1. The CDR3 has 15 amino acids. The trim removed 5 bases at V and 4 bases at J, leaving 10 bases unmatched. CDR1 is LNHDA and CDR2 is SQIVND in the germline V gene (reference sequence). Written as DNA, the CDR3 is TGTGCCAGTAGTCTTGTAGTAGGGGGCGGCTATGGCTACACCTTC. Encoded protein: CASSLVVGGGYGYTF.

As DNA, the CDR3 is TGTGCCATTAAGAGGGGGGATGGCTACACCTTC. Its translation is CAIKRGDGYTF. This chain joins TRBV19 and TRBJ1-2; D is perhaps TRBD1 (6 bases). Trimming left V 10 bases short and J 6 bases short, with 12 bases between. This CDR3 has 11 amino acids. From germline, CDR1 is LNHDA and CDR2 SQIVND (reference sequence).

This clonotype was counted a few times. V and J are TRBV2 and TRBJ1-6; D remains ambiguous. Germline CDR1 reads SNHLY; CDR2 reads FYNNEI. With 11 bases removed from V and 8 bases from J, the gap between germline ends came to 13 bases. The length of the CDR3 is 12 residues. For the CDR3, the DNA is TGTGCCTCTGACCGTATCGATTCACCCCTCCACTTT. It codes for CASDRIDSPLHF.

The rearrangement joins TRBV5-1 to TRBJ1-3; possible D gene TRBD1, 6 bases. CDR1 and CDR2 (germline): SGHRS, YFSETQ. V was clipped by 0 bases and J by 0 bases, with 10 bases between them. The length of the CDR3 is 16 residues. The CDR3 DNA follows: TGCGCCAGCAGCTTGGTCGGGGGCAACTCTGGAAACACCATATATTTT. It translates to CASSLVGGNSGNTIYF.

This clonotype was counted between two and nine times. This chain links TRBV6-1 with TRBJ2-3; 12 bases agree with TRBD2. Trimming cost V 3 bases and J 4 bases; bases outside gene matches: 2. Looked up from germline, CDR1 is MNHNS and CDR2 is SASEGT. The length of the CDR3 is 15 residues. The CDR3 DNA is TGTGCCAGCAGTGAGTCTAGCGGGGGGGCAGATACGCAGTATTTT. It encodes CASSESSGGADTQYF.

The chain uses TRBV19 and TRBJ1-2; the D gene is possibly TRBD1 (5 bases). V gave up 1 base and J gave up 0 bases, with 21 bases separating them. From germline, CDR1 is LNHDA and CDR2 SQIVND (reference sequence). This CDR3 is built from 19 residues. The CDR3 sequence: CASSIGRGFGSTANYGYTF. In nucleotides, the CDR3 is TGTGCCAGTAGTATAGGTCGGGGGTTTGGTTCTACAGCTAACTATGGCTACACCTTC.

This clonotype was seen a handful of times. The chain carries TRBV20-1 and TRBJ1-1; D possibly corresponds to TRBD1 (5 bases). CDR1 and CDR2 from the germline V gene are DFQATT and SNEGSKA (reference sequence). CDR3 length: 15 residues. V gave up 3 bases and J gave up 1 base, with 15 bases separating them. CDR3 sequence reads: CSASFRTRPNTEAFF. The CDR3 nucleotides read TGCAGTGCTAGTTTCCGGACAAGACCGAACACTGAAGCTTTCTTT.

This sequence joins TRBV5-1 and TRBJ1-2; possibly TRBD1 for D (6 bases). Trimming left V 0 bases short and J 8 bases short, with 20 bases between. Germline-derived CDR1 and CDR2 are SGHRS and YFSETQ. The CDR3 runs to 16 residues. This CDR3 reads CASSLVEADQGFGYTF. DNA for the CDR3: TGCGCCAGCAGCTTGGTTGAGGCAGACCAGGGGTTCGGCTACACCTTC.

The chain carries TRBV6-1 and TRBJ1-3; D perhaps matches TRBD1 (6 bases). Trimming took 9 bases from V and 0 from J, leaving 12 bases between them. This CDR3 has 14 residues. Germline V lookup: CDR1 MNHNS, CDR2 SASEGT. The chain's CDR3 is CASLVGASGNTIYF. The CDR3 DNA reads TGTGCCAGTCTCGTGGGGGCCTCTGGAAACACCATATATTTT.

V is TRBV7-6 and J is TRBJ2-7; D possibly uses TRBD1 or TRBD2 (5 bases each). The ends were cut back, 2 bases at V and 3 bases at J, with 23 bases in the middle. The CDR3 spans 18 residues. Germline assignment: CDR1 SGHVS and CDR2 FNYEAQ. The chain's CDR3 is CASSLRGPDSGHYYEQYF. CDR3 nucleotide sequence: TGTGCCAGCAGCTTAAGGGGACCCGATAGTGGGCACTACTACGAGCAGTACTTC. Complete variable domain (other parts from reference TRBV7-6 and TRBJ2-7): GAGVSQSPRYKVTKRGQDVALRCDPISGHVSLYWYRQALGQGPEFLTYFNYEAQQDKSGLPNDRFSAERPEGSISTLTIQRTEQRDSAMYRCASSLRGPDSGHYYEQYFGPGTRLTVT.

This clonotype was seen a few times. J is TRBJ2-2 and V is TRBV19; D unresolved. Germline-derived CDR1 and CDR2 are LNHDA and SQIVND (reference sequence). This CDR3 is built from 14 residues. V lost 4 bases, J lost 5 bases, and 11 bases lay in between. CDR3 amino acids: CASSNTLWTGELFF. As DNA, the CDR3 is TGTGCCAGTAGTAACACCTTGTGGACCGGGGAGCTGTTTTTT. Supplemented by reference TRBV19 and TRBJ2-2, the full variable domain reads DGGITQSPKYLFRKEGQNVTLSCEQNLNHDAMYWYRQDPGQGLRLIYYSQIVNDFQKGDIAEGYSVSREKKESFPLTVTSAQKNPTAFYLCASSNTLWTGELFFGEGSRLTVL.

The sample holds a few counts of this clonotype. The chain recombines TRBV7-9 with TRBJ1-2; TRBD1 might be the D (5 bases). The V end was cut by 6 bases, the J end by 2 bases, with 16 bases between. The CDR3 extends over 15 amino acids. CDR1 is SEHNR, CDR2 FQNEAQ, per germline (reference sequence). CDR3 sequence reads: CASSIQALKNYGYTF. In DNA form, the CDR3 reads TGTGCCAGCAGTATACAGGCCCTAAAAAACTATGGCTACACCTTC.

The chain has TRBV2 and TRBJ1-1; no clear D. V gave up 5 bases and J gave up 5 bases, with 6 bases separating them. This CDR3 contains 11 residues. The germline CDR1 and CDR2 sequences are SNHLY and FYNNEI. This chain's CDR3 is CASSKRTEAFF. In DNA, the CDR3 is TGTGCCAGCAGTAAACGGACTGAAGCTTTCTTT. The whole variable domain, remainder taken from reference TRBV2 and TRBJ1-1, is EPEVTQTPSHQVTQMGQEVILRCVPISNHLYFYWYRQILGQKVEFLVSFYNNEISEKSEIFDDQFSVERPDGSNFTLKIRSTKLEDSAMYFCASSKRTEAFFGQGTRLTVV.

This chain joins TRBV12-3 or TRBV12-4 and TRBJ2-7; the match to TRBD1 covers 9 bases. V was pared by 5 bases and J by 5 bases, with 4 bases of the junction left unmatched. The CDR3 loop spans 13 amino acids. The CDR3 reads CASSPGQGDEQYF. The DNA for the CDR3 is TGTGCCAGCAGTCCGGGACAGGGAGACGAGCAGTACTTC.

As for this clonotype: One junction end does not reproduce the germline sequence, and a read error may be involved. In DNA form, the CDR3 reads TGTGCCAGCAGCCTAGCCAGCTCTGGAAACACCATATATTTT. Translated, it gives CASSLASSGNTIYF. V usage is TRBV7-9 and J usage is TRBJ1-3; no definite D call. The CDR3 extends over 14 amino acids. Germline CDR1 is SEHNR and CDR2 is FQNEAQ (reference sequence).

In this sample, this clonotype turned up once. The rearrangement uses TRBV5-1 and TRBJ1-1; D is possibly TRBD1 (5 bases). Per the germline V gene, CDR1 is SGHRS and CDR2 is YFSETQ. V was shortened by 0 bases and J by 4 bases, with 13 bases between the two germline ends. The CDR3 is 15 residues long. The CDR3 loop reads CASSLGAVGTTEAFF. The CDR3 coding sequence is TGCGCCAGCAGCTTGGGCGCGGTAGGGACCACTGAAGCTTTCTTT.

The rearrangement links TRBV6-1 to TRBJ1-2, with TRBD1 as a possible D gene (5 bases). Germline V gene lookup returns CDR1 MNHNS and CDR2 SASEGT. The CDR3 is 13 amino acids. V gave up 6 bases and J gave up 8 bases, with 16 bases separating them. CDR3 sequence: CASRLQALEGYTF. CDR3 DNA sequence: TGTGCCAGCAGGTTACAGGCGTTAGAGGGCTACACCTTC.

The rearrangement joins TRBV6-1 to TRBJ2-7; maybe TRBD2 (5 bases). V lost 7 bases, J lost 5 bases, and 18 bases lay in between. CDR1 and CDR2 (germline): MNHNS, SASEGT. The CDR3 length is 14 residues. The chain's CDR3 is CASTSYGVADEQYF. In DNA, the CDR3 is TGTGCCAGCACCTCCTACGGGGTAGCCGACGAGCAGTACTTC.

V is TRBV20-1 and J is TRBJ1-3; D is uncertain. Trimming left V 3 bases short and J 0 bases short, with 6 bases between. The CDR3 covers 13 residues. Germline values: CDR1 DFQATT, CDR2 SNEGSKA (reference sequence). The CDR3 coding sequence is TGCAGTGCTAGTTTAGACTCTGGAAACACCATATATTTT. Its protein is CSASLDSGNTIYF.

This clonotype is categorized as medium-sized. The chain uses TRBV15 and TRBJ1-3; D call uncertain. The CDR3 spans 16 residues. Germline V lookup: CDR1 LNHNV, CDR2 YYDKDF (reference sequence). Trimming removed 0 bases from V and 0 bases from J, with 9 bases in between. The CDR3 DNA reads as TGTGCCACCAGCAGAGATCGGGTAGCCTCTGGAAACACCATATATTTT. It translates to CATSRDRVASGNTIYF. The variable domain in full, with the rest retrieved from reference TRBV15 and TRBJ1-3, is DAMVIQNPRYQVTQFGKPVTLSCSQTLNHNVMYWYQQKSSQAPKLLFHYYDKDFNNEADTPDNFQSRRPNTSFCFLDIRSPGLGDTAMYLCATSRDRVASGNTIYFGEGSWLTVV.

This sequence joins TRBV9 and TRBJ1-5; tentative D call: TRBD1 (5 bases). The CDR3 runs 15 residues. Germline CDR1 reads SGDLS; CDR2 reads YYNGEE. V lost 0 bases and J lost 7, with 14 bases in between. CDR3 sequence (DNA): TGTGCCAGCAGCGTAGGGGGGATAGAAGGACAGCCCCAGCATTTT. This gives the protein CASSVGGIEGQPQHF. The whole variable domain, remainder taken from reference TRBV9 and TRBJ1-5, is DSGVTQTPKHLITATGQRVTLRCSPRSGDLSVYWYQQSLDQGLQFLIQYYNGEERAKGNILERFSAQQFPDLHSELNLSSLELGDSALYFCASSVGGIEGQPQHFGDGTRLSIL.

CDR3 DNA: TGTGCCAGCACCCTTACCGCCCTTATGAACACTGAAGCTTTCTTT. This encodes CASTLTALMNTEAFF. The chain recombines TRBV27 with TRBJ1-1; unclear D gene. The V end lost 7 bases, the J end lost 0 bases, and 15 bases lay between the germline ends. Germline V CDR1 and CDR2: MNHEY, SMNVEV (reference sequence). This CDR3 is 15 amino acids long.

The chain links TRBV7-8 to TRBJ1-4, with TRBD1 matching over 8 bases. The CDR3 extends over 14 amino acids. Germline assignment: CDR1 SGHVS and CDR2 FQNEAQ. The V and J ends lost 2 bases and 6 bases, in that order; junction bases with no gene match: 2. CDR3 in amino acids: CASSLRGQDEKLFF. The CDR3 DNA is TGTGCCAGCAGCTTAAGGGGACAGGATGAAAAACTGTTTTTT.

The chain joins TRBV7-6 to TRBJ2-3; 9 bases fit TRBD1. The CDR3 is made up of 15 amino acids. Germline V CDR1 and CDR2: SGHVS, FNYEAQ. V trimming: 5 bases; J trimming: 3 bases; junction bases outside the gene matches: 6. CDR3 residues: CASSLRQGETDTQYF. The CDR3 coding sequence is TGTGCCAGCAGCCTACGACAGGGGGAGACAGATACGCAGTATTTT.

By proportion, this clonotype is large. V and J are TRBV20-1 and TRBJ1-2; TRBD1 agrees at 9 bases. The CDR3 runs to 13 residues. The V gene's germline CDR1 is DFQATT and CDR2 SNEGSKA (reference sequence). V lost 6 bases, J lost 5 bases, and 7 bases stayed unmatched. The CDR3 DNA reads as TGCAGTGCGTCCGGGACAGGGTCTTATGGCTACACCTTC. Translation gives CSASGTGSYGYTF.

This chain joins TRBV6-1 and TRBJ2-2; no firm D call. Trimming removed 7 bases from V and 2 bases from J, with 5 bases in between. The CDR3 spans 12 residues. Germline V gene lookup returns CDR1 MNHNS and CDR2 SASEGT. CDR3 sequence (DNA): TGTGCCAGCACCGTCAACACCGGGGAGCTGTTTTTT. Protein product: CASTVNTGELFF.